Detailed here is one TCR beta chain. This record belongs to a study of PD-L1 blockade in urothelial cancer. For the study at large: A median of approximately 150,000 T cells was found in the blood samples.

Time point reported: peripheral blood 6 weeks after treatment start. Synthetic analogs of TCR templates were spiked into every PCR. Repertoires were generated with immunoSEQ multiplex PCR, while TCRdb's copy carries only in-frame clones and drops some. The sample contains approximately 50,000 clones, around nine tenths of which appear only once. The receptor was isolated from a man in his 60s with urothelial cancer. Here the sequenced sample was PBMCs, taken around atezolizumab (anti-PD-L1) treatment.

For the CDR3, the DNA is TGTGCCAGCAGCGTGAACAGGCGAGAGACCCAGTACTTC. Residues: CASSVNRRETQYF. V and J are TRBV9 and TRBJ2-5; D is possibly TRBD1 (5 bases). With 2 bases removed from V and 4 bases from J, the gap between germline ends came to 9 bases. CDR3 size: 13 residues. Germline V gives CDR1 SGDLS, CDR2 YYNGEE.